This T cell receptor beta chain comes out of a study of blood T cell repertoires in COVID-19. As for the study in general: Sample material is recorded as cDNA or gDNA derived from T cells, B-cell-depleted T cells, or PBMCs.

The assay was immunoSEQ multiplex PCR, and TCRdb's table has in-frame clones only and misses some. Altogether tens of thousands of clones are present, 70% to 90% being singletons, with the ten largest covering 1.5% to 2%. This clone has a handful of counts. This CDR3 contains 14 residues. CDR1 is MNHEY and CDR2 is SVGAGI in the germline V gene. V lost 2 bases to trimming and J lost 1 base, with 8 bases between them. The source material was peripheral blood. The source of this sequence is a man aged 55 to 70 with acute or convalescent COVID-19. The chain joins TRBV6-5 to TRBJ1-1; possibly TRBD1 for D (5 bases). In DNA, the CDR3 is TGTGCCAGCAGTTACCCAGGGAAGAACACTGAAGCTTTCTTT. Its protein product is CASSYPGKNTEAFF.